Presented here are 10 T cell receptor beta chains from one specimen sequenced in a study of blood T cell repertoires in COVID-19. Measured with immunoSEQ multiplex PCR; TCRdb has only the in-frame clones, and not every one. The sample consists of approximately 210,000 clones, about nine tenths of them appearing once. What was sequenced was peripheral blood. The receptor set was obtained from a man in his fifties or sixties with COVID-19, enrolled during active disease.

A word on this clone: A read error may produce the germline difference seen at one junction end. V is TRBV7-7 and J is TRBJ2-1, with 16 bases identical to TRBD2. This CDR3 is built from 16 residues. Per the germline V gene, CDR1 is SSHAT and CDR2 is FNYEAQ (reference sequence). Written as DNA, the CDR3 is TGTGCTAGCAGCTTAGGGGGACTAGCGGGAGGGTCTGAGCAGTTCTTC. Amino acids: CASSLGGLAGGSEQFF.

This sequence joins TRBV19 and TRBJ1-5; tentative D call: TRBD1 (5 bases). Deletions cut 5 bases from V and 4 bases from J, with 12 bases between. Germline values: CDR1 LNHDA, CDR2 SQIVND (reference sequence). This CDR3 contains 14 residues. CDR3 coding DNA: TGTGCCAGTAGTTCAGCAGGGCCAAATCAGCCCCAGCATTTT. This codes for CASSSAGPNQPQHF. Complete variable domain (other parts from reference TRBV19 and TRBJ1-5): DGGITQSPKYLFRKEGQNVTLSCEQNLNHDAMYWYRQDPGQGLRLIYYSQIVNDFQKGDIAEGYSVSREKKESFPLTVTSAQKNPTAFYLCASSSAGPNQPQHFGDGTRLSIL.

This clone is a singleton in its sample. This chain connects TRBV7-2 to TRBJ1-6; D is uncertain. The length of the CDR3 is 16 residues. Trimming shortened V by 1 base and J by 5 bases, and 12 bases separated the two germline ends. The germline gives CDR1 SGHTA, CDR2 FQGNSA. The CDR3 spells CASSLEFRLDNSPLHF. For the CDR3, the DNA is TGTGCCAGCAGCTTAGAGTTTCGGTTGGATAATTCACCCCTCCACTTT.

This chain uses TRBV18 with TRBJ2-1, with D possibly matching TRBD2 (5 bases). This CDR3 contains 13 residues. Trimming left V 4 bases short and J 3 bases short, with 7 bases between. The V gene's germline CDR1 is KGHSH and CDR2 LQKENI. CDR3 sequence: CASSLAGYNEQFF. DNA of the CDR3: TGTGCCAGCTCACTCGCGGGCTACAATGAGCAGTTCTTC.

The table lists this clone with a count of one. This chain uses TRBV30 with TRBJ2-7; D may be TRBD1 (5 bases). Per germline, CDR1 GTSNPN and CDR2 SVGIG (reference sequence). Trimming removed 3 bases at V and 4 bases at J, with 7 bases between. This CDR3 has 11 residues. CDR3 loop: CAWSQGYEQYF. Here the CDR3 DNA reads TGTGCCTGGAGCCAGGGTTACGAGCAGTACTTC. Combining the CDR3 with reference TRBV30 and TRBJ2-7 gives the whole variable domain SQTIHQWPATLVQPVGSPLSLECTVEGTSNPNLYWYRQAAGRGLQLLFYSVGIGQISSEVPQNLSASRPQDRQFILSSKKLLLSDSGFYLCAWSQGYEQYFGPGTRLTVT.

The chain has TRBV7-2 and TRBJ1-2, with TRBD1 matching 10 bases. The CDR3 is made up of 14 amino acids. J gave up 6 bases and V 5 bases, and 6 bases lay outside the gene matches. Germline V CDR1 and CDR2: SGHTA, FQGNSA. The CDR3, as DNA: TGTGCCAGCAGCCCTCGGACAGGGGGGCATGGCTACACCTTC. It is translated as CASSPRTGGHGYTF. Looking up the rest from reference TRBV7-2 and TRBJ1-2 gives the full variable domain: GAGVSQSPSNKVTEKGKDVELRCDPISGHTALYWYRQSLGQGLEFLIYFQGNSAPDKSGLPSDRFSAERTGGSVSTLTIQRTQQEDSAVYLCASSPRTGGHGYTFGSGTRLTVV.

The genes are TRBV6-4 and TRBJ2-1, with 13 bases that match TRBD2. V dropped 5 bases and J dropped 7; count of bases not matched to a gene: 5. The germline CDR1 and CDR2 sequences are MRHNA and SNTAGT. CDR3 length: 15 residues. CDR3 loop: CASSLLAGGPNEQFF. CDR3 nucleotide sequence: TGTGCCAGCAGTTTACTAGCGGGAGGGCCTAATGAGCAGTTCTTC.

The chain links TRBV3-1 (or the pseudogene TRBV3-2) to TRBJ2-7; 11 bases map to TRBD1. This CDR3 has 15 amino acids. Trimming removed 6 bases from V and 4 bases from J; junction bases left unmatched: 8. The germline V gene encodes CDR1 LGHDT and CDR2 YNNKEL (reference sequence). The chain's CDR3 is CASSRGQGASYEQYF. CDR3 bases: TGTGCCAGCAGTCGCGGACAGGGGGCGTCTTACGAGCAGTACTTC.

The chain links TRBV15 to TRBJ1-1, with 7 bases that match TRBD1. The CDR3 loop spans 15 amino acids. The J segment lost 1 base and the V segment lost 2 bases, leaving 4 bases of the junction unmatched. The germline V gene encodes CDR1 LNHNV and CDR2 YYDKDF (reference sequence). CDR3 nucleotides: TGTGCCACCAGCAGAAAACAGGGGAGGAACACTGAAGCTTTCTTT. Protein: CATSRKQGRNTEAFF.

This chain connects TRBV9 to TRBJ1-6; tentative D call: TRBD1 (5 bases). The germline V gene encodes CDR1 SGDLS and CDR2 YYNGEE. CDR3 length: 14 residues. V lost 5 bases and J lost 7, with 13 bases in between. CDR3 coding DNA: TGTGCCAGCAGAGACGACAGCCGAAATTCACCCCTCCACTTT. This gives the protein CASRDDSRNSPLHF.